Here is one T cell receptor beta chain with its context. The sample belongs to a study of T cells in Graves' hyperthyroidism and ophthalmopathy. Researchers amplified the TCR beta CDR3 regions from RNA transcripts. Carried out on the TCR CDR3, a first-round RT-PCR used the HTBI primer set. TCRdb re-analysed the multiplex PCR reads in MiXCR, keeping a single row per CDR3 protein. Of 300,000 to 450,000 distinct CDR3 sequences detected, 15% appear once; the ten largest clones hold approximately 29%. The CDR3 is 15 residues long. Trimming took off 0 bases at V and 9 bases at J, with 15 bases between the two ends. Germline values: CDR1 LNHDA, CDR2 SQIVND (reference sequence).

The rearrangement uses TRBV19 and TRBJ2-1; a weak D match, TRBD1 (7 bases). This sequence was found in a woman in her twenties or thirties with Graves' hyperthyroidism. The sample taken for sequencing was blood. CDR3 loop: CASSIDLSRGVEQFF. For the CDR3, the DNA is TGTGCCAGTAGTATAGATCTATCCAGGGGGGTTGAGCAGTTCTTC. The full variable domain, rest sourced from reference TRBV19 and TRBJ2-1, is DGGITQSPKYLFRKEGQNVTLSCEQNLNHDAMYWYRQDPGQGLRLIYYSQIVNDFQKGDIAEGYSVSREKKESFPLTVTSAQKNPTAFYLCASSIDLSRGVEQFFGPGTRLTVL.